These 18 T cell receptor beta chains were sequenced from one sample in a study of blood T cell repertoires in COVID-19. Sequencing used immunoSEQ multiplex PCR; TCRdb keeps in-frame clones, though not all of them. The table includes about 160,000 clones, around nine tenths detected once. Material: peripheral blood. The receptors stem from a woman aged 70 to 79 with COVID-19, enrolled during active disease.

The J gene is TRBJ2-5, the V gene TRBV10-3, with D perhaps matching TRBD1 (5 bases). The CDR3 length is 13 residues. CDR1 and CDR2 (germline): ENHRY, SYGVKD. V dropped 9 bases and J dropped 2 bases, with 13 bases sitting between them. For the CDR3, the DNA is TGTGCCATTAACGACAGACCACAAGAGACCCAGTACTTC. Its protein product is CAINDRPQETQYF.

This chain connects TRBV5-1 to TRBJ2-3; 11 bases are shared with TRBD2. In germline, CDR1 is SGHRS, CDR2 YFSETQ. The CDR3 spans 15 residues. The ends lost 2 bases at V and 4 bases at J; junction bases unmatched: 3. The CDR3 reads CASSFSGGAADTQYF. The CDR3 coding sequence is TGCGCCAGCAGCTTTAGCGGGGGGGCGGCAGATACGCAGTATTTT. Complete variable domain (other parts from reference TRBV5-1 and TRBJ2-3): KAGVTQTPRYLIKTRGQQVTLSCSPISGHRSVSWYQQTPGQGLQFLFEYFSETQRNKGNFPGRFSGRQFSNSRSEMNVSTLELGDSALYLCASSFSGGAADTQYFGPGTRLTVL.

J is TRBJ2-1 and V is TRBV2; TRBD1 matches at 7 bases. The length of the CDR3 is 15 residues. V shed 7 bases and J 0 bases; nucleotides not matched to a gene: 6. In germline, CDR1 is SNHLY, CDR2 FYNNEI. The CDR3 DNA sequence: TGTGCCAGCATTGGGACAGAGAGCTCCTACAATGAGCAGTTCTTC. It encodes CASIGTESSYNEQFF.

J is TRBJ2-4 and V is TRBV2; 8 bases align to TRBD2. The V gene's germline CDR1 is SNHLY and CDR2 FYNNEI. J gave up 4 bases and V 7 bases, and 6 bases lay outside the gene matches. The CDR3 is made up of 14 amino acids. CDR3 residues: CASTAGEYKNIQYF. The CDR3, as DNA: TGTGCCAGCACAGCGGGGGAGTATAAAAACATTCAGTACTTC.

The chain combines TRBV19 with TRBJ1-2, with TRBD1 as a possible D gene (6 bases). Trimming stripped 6 bases from V and 0 bases from J, with 17 bases between. The V gene's germline CDR1 is LNHDA and CDR2 SQIVND (reference sequence). This CDR3 region has 16 residues. CDR3 protein: CASSPRGQEANYGYTF. DNA for the CDR3: TGTGCCAGTAGCCCCCGGGGACAAGAAGCTAACTATGGCTACACCTTC.

The V and J genes are TRBV9 and TRBJ1-5; D is possibly TRBD1 (6 bases). Between the trimmed V and J ends, which lost 0 bases and 1 base, there was a span of 11 bases. Germline loops: CDR1 SGDLS, CDR2 YYNGEE. This CDR3 region has 16 residues. CDR3 protein: CASSVDGGGSNQPQHF. The CDR3 DNA is TGTGCCAGCAGCGTAGACGGGGGGGGCAGCAATCAGCCCCAGCATTTT.

A single count supports this clone. J is TRBJ1-4 and V is TRBV27; maybe TRBD1 (6 bases). Deletions cut 2 bases from V and 3 bases from J, with 10 bases between. The CDR3 sequence is 15 residues long. Looked up from germline, CDR1 is MNHEY and CDR2 is SMNVEV (reference sequence). This CDR3 reads CASSLRGIPNEKLFF. CDR3 DNA: TGTGCCAGCAGTTTAAGGGGGATTCCTAATGAAAAACTGTTTTTT.

The rearrangement uses TRBV25-1 and TRBJ1-6; D uncertain. Germline V gives CDR1 MGHDK, CDR2 SYGVNS. The ends were cut back, 3 bases at V and 0 bases at J, with 12 bases in the middle. The CDR3 sequence is 17 residues long. CDR3: CASSDRADSSYNSPLHF. For the CDR3, the DNA is TGTGCCAGCAGTGATCGAGCGGATAGCTCCTATAATTCACCCCTCCACTTT.

The rearrangement links TRBV7-9 to TRBJ1-4; 8 nucleotides align to TRBD1. V trimming: 4 bases; J trimming: 8 bases; junction bases outside the gene matches: 15. The germline V gene has CDR1 SEHNR and CDR2 FQNEAQ (reference sequence). CDR3 size: 17 residues. CDR3 in amino acids: CASSSGQGGGAREKLFF. CDR3 nucleotides: TGTGCCAGCAGCTCAGGACAGGGTGGAGGTGCTAGAGAAAAACTGTTTTTT. Full variable domain (missing parts from reference TRBV7-9 and TRBJ1-4): DTGVSQNPRHKITKRGQNVTFRCDPISEHNRLYWYRQTLGQGPEFLTYFQNEAQLEKSRLLSDRFSAERPKGSFSTLEIQRTEQGDSAMYLCASSSGQGGGAREKLFFGSGTQLSVL.

The gene calls are TRBV7-9 and TRBJ2-7, with 9 bases matching TRBD1. Germline CDR1 is SEHNR and CDR2 is FQNEAQ (reference sequence). CDR3 length equals 15 residues. The J segment lost 9 bases and the V segment lost 3 bases, leaving 12 bases of the junction unmatched. In DNA form, the CDR3 reads TGTGCCAGCAGCTTCTCCGGGACAGGGAGGCTTGGGCAGTACTTC. This translates into CASSFSGTGRLGQYF.

This clone was seen only a few times. The chain recombines TRBV4-1 with TRBJ1-2, with 8 positions matching TRBD1. The CDR3 has 15 residues. Per the germline V gene, CDR1 is MGHRA and CDR2 is YSYEKL. Losses at the gene ends were 0 bases for V and 8 bases for J; bases not matched to a gene: 8. The CDR3 coding sequence is TGCGCCAGCAGCCAAGACCGACAGGGGCGGTGGGGCTACACCTTC. Its translation: CASSQDRQGRWGYTF.

The gene calls are TRBV6-2 or TRBV6-3 and TRBJ1-1; tentative D call: TRBD1 (5 bases). Looked up from germline, CDR1 is MNHEY and CDR2 is SVGEGT. V lost 0 bases and J lost 5, with 10 bases in between. The CDR3 length is 14 residues. Written as DNA, the CDR3 is TGTGCCAGCAGTTACTCGTACAGGATAACTGAAGCTTTCTTT. The encoded protein is CASSYSYRITEAFF.

This rearrangement joins TRBV2 to TRBJ1-1; D gene ambiguous. Germline CDR1 reads SNHLY; CDR2 reads FYNNEI. The CDR3 runs to 11 residues. The V gene lost 3 bases and the J gene lost 6 bases, with 5 bases spanning the gap. The CDR3 is CASSDGPEAFF. CDR3 sequence (DNA): TGTGCCAGCAGTGATGGGCCTGAAGCTTTCTTT.

The chain carries TRBV7-2 and TRBJ2-2, with D unclear. The germline V gene has CDR1 SGHTA and CDR2 FQGNSA. V lost 4 bases, J lost 4 bases, and 13 bases lay in between. The CDR3 is 15 residues long. Written as DNA, the CDR3 is TGTGCCAGCAGCTCATCTACTCCATCCACCGGGGAGCTGTTTTTT. This gives the protein CASSSSTPSTGELFF.

This clone was recorded a few times. CDR3 sequence reads: CASEELLTNEKLFF. The CDR3 nucleotides read TGTGCCAGCGAGGAACTGCTAACTAATGAAAAACTGTTTTTT. The chain links TRBV2 to TRBJ1-4; no definite D call. CDR3 length: 14 residues. Germline V gives CDR1 SNHLY, CDR2 FYNNEI. Trimming took 8 bases from V and 1 from J, leaving 11 bases between them.

This rearrangement joins TRBV28 to TRBJ2-3; D is perhaps TRBD1 (6 bases). CDR1 is MDHEN and CDR2 is SYDVKM in the germline V gene. The CDR3 extends over 15 amino acids. The ends were cut back, 6 bases at V and 3 bases at J, with 16 bases in the middle. The DNA for the CDR3 is TGTGCCAGCAGCCCCCGTCCGACAGGTACAGATACGCAGTATTTT. Its protein product is CASSPRPTGTDTQYF.

This clone was observed once. The CDR3 DNA follows: TGTGCCAGCAGTGACGGACTAGCTGTAACCTACGAGCAGTACTTC. As protein: CASSDGLAVTYEQYF. The gene calls are TRBV6-1 and TRBJ2-7; 8 positions agree with TRBD2. The CDR3 sequence is 15 residues long. Germline V lookup: CDR1 MNHNS, CDR2 SASEGT. With V trimmed by 3 bases and J by 2 bases, 6 bases remained unmatched.

The chain is built from TRBV2 and TRBJ2-3; TRBD2 agrees at 12 bases. The ends lost 8 bases at V and 4 bases at J; junction bases unmatched: 4. The CDR3 spans 14 residues. CDR1 is SNHLY and CDR2 is FYNNEI in the germline V gene. CDR3: CASCLAGGADTQYF. In DNA form, the CDR3 reads TGTGCCAGCTGCCTAGCGGGGGGGGCAGATACGCAGTATTTT.